The 8 T cell receptor beta chains presented below share a single source sample, sequenced in a study of cytomegalovirus exposure and HLA in healthy donors. 13 Jbeta primers and 60 Vbeta primers were used for the PCR. Clones were sequenced by immunoSEQ multiplex PCR, and TCRdb holds only the in-frame ones, with some missing. The sample data list about 76,000 clones. What was sequenced was PBMCs. These receptor sequences come from a woman aged 35 to 49 in good health and CMV-seropositive.

The chain recombines TRBV5-1 with TRBJ2-3, with TRBD2 matching over 12 bases. The trim removed 4 bases at V and 1 base at J, leaving 7 bases unmatched. Germline V gene lookup returns CDR1 SGHRS and CDR2 YFSETQ. CDR3 length equals 17 residues. The CDR3, as DNA: TGCGCCAGCAGCCCACCAAGGACTAGCGGGGGCACAGATACGCAGTATTTT. This codes for CASSPPRTSGGTDTQYF.

The genes are TRBV5-1 and TRBJ2-1; D perhaps matches TRBD1 (6 bases). The V end was cut by 4 bases, the J end by 3 bases, with 14 bases between. The V gene's germline CDR1 is SGHRS and CDR2 YFSETQ. The length of the CDR3 is 15 residues. The CDR3 region has the DNA TGCGCCAGCAGCCTCGACAGGACCTACTACAATGAGCAGTTCTTC. Protein: CASSLDRTYYNEQFF.

The chain carries TRBV27 and TRBJ2-5, with 12 bases lining up with TRBD2. CDR1 and CDR2 from the germline V gene are MNHEY and SMNVEV (reference sequence). J was trimmed by 3 bases and V by 6 bases; bases with no gene match: 11. The CDR3 consists of 17 residues. The CDR3 nucleotides are TGTGCCAGCAGCCAACCCCCCCTAGCGGGGGGGAAAGAGACCCAGTACTTC. Protein: CASSQPPLAGGKETQYF.

CDR3 sequence reads: CASSLSAPSTDTQYF. In DNA form, the CDR3 reads TGTGCCAGCAGTTTATCGGCCCCTAGCACAGATACGCAGTATTTT. The chain joins TRBV27 to TRBJ2-3; D unresolved. Germline V gives CDR1 MNHEY, CDR2 SMNVEV (reference sequence). The germline V and J ends were trimmed by 0 bases and 0 bases, with 7 bases remaining between them. The CDR3 is 15 amino acids.

This chain uses TRBV11-2 with TRBJ1-2; D perhaps matches TRBD1 (6 bases). V shed 2 bases and J shed 2 bases, with 18 bases lying between them. CDR1 and CDR2 (germline): SGHAT, FQNNGV. The CDR3 loop spans 17 amino acids. CDR3 nucleotides: TGTGCCAGCAGCTTATACCCAGAGGGGGTTGTAAACTATGGCTACACCTTC. Protein product: CASSLYPEGVVNYGYTF.

On this clone itself: Because the CDR3 is missing its conserved closing phenylalanine or tryptophan, this is likely a read error. The chain links TRBV11-2 to TRBJ2-7, with TRBD2 matching 8 bases. The CDR3 is made up of 15 amino acids. Germline CDR1 and CDR2: SGHAT and FQNNGV. V lost 2 bases, J lost 7 bases, and 10 bases stayed unmatched. CDR3 nucleotide sequence: TGTGCCAGCAGCTTAAAGGGACTAGTAACAGGAGAGCAGTACCTC. Translated, it gives CASSLKGLVTGEQYL.

The rearrangement links TRBV28 to TRBJ1-1; 9 bases are a match to TRBD1. CDR3 length: 14 amino acids. Trimming removed 6 bases from V and 1 base from J; junction bases left unmatched: 3. Germline V gene lookup returns CDR1 MDHEN and CDR2 SYDVKM. In DNA, the CDR3 is TGTGCCAGCAGGTTGGGACAGGGGAACACTGAAGCTTTCTTT. Translation: CASRLGQGNTEAFF.

This chain uses TRBV9 with TRBJ2-5; 8 bases fit TRBD2. The V gene's germline CDR1 is SGDLS and CDR2 YYNGEE. The CDR3 covers 15 residues. J was trimmed by 5 bases and V by 0 bases; bases with no gene match: 6. CDR3 DNA: TGTGCCAGCAGCGTAGTCGGGGGGGCCGGGGAGACCCAGTACTTC. This translates into CASSVVGGAGETQYF.